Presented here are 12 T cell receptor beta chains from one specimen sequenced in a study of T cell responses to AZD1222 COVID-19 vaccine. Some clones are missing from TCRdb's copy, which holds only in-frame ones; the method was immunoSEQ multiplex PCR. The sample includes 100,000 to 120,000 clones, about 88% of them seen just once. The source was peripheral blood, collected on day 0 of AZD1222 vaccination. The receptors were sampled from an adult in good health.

The CDR3 here is CASSQVQARLRGQYF. The CDR3, as DNA: TGCGCCAGCAGCCAAGTACAAGCACGCTTGAGGGGGCAGTACTTC. The V call is TRBV4-1, the J call TRBJ2-7; D tentatively fits TRBD1 or TRBD2 (5 bases each). The CDR3 has 15 amino acids. CDR1 and CDR2 (germline): MGHRA, YSYEKL. Trimming took off 1 base at V and 9 bases at J, with 19 bases between the two ends.

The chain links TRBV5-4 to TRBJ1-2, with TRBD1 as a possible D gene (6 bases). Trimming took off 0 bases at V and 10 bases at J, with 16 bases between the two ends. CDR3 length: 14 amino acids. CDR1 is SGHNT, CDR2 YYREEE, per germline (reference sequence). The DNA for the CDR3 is TGTGCCAGCAGCTTGGCTGATGTAGGGGGTTACTACACCTTC. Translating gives CASSLADVGGYYTF.

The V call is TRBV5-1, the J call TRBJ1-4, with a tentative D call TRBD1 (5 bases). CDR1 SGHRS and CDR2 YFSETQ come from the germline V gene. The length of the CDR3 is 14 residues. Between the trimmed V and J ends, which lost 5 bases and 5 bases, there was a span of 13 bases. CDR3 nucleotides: TGCGCCAGCAGGTCGGGGGTAGGCAATGAAAAACTGTTTTTT. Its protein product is CASRSGVGNEKLFF.

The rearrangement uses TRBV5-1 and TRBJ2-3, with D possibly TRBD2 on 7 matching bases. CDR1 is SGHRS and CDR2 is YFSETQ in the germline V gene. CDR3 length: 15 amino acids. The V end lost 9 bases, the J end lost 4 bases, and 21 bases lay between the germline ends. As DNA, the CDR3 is TGCGCCACCAGGAAGGAGGGGGGGCGAGCAGATACGCAGTATTTT. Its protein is CATRKEGGRADTQYF.

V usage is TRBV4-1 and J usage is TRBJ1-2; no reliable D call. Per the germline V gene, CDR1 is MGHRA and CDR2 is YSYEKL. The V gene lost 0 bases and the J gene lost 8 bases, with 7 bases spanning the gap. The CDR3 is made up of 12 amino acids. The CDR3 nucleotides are TGCGCCAGCAGCCAAGATCTGAGAGGCTACACCTTC. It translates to CASSQDLRGYTF.

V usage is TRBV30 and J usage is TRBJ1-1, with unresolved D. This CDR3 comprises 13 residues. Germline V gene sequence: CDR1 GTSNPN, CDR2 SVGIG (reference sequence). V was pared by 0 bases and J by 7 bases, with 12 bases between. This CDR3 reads CAWSVLGIVEAFF. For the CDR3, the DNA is TGTGCCTGGAGTGTACTAGGGATCGTTGAAGCTTTCTTT.

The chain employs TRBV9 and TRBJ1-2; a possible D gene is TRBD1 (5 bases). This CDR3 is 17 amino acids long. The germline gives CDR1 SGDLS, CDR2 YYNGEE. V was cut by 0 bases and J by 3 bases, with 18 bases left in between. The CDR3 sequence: CASSVDLKGFIDYGYTF. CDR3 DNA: TGTGCCAGCAGCGTAGACCTGAAGGGGTTTATTGACTATGGCTACACCTTC.

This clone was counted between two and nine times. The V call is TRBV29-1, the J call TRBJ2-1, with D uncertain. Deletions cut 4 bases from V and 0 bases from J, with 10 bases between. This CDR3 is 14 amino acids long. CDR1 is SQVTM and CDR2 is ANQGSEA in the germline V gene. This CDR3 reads CSVAPGISYNEQFF. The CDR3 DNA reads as TGCAGCGTTGCCCCAGGTATCTCCTACAATGAGCAGTTCTTC.

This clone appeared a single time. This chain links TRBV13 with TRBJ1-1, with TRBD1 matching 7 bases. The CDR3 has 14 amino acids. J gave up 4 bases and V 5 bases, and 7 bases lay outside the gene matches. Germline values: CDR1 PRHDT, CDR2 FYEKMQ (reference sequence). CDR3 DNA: TGTGCCAGCAGCCCCCCACAGGGGAGCACTGAAGCTTTCTTT. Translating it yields CASSPPQGSTEAFF.

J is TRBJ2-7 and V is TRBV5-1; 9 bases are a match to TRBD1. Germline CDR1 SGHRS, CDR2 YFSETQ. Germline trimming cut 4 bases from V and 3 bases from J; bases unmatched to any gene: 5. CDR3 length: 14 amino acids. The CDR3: CASSLSGQGYEQYF. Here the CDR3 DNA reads TGCGCCAGCAGCCTATCGGGACAGGGCTACGAGCAGTACTTC.

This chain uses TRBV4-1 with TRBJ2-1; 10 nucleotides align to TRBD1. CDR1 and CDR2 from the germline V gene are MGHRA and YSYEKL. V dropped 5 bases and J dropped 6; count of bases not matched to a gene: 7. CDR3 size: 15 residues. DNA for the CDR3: TGCGCCAGCAGCGCTGGACAGGGGGTTTTCAATGAGCAGTTCTTC. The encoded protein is CASSAGQGVFNEQFF.

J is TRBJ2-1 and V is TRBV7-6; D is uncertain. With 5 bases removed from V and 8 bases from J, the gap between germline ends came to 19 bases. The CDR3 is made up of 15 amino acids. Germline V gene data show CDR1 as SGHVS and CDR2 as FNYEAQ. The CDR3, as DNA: TGTGCCAGCAGCCCCCGGATCCAAGTGGGCGATGAGCAGTTCTTC. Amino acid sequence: CASSPRIQVGDEQFF.